Each of the 20 T cell receptor beta chains below was sequenced from the same sample in a study of shared clonotypes between healthy human individuals. Profiled with immunoSEQ multiplex PCR; TCRdb holds only in-frame clones, not every one. This table has 2 million to 2.5 million clones, roughly 92% appearing once. The material sequenced was naive CD4+ T cells from PBMCs. As to subset: CD45RA+ positively selected. These receptors were taken from a man younger than 30 in good health. Some clones in this sample may be carry-over from other donors' samples.

The V call is TRBV5-1, the J call TRBJ2-1; D is undetermined. The germline V and J ends were trimmed by 1 base and 1 base, with 9 bases remaining between them. Germline loops: CDR1 SGHRS, CDR2 YFSETQ. This CDR3 region has 15 residues. The CDR3 is CASSLSPQSYNEQFF. CDR3 nucleotides: TGCGCCAGCAGCTTGTCCCCTCAATCCTACAATGAGCAGTTCTTC.

The chain links TRBV6-5 to TRBJ2-7; 9 nucleotides line up with TRBD2. This CDR3 has 15 residues. Germline V gene sequence: CDR1 MNHEY, CDR2 SVGAGI. V shed 2 bases and J 3 bases; nucleotides not matched to a gene: 5. CDR3 nucleotide sequence: TGTGCCAGCAGTTACGGGGTAGCGGGAGACTACGAGCAGTACTTC. Its translation is CASSYGVAGDYEQYF.

In the case of this clone: This sample includes further DNA sequences coding for the same CDR3. The chain joins TRBV5-1 to TRBJ2-5; 7 positions match TRBD1. Germline CDR1 and CDR2: SGHRS and YFSETQ. Unmatched junction bases numbered 4, after V lost 4 bases and J lost 1 base. The CDR3 contains 14 residues. CDR3 region: CASSHGTAQETQYF. The CDR3 bases are TGCGCCAGCAGCCACGGGACAGCCCAAGAGACCCAGTACTTC.

V gene TRBV11-3 combines with J gene TRBJ2-2; D remains ambiguous. The germline V and J ends were trimmed by 8 bases and 5 bases, with 21 bases remaining between them. The CDR3 spans 16 residues. Germline V lookup: CDR1 SGHNT, CDR2 YENEEA. CDR3 sequence (DNA): TGTGCCAGCGCACGTGTCGGTGTCTCCGAAACCGGGGAGCTGTTTTTT. The encoded protein is CASARVGVSETGELFF.

The V call is TRBV15, the J call TRBJ2-7; a weak D match, TRBD2 (5 bases). V lost 0 bases to trimming and J lost 6 bases, with 18 bases between them. Germline CDR1 reads LNHNV; CDR2 reads YYDKDF (reference sequence). The CDR3 is made up of 16 amino acids. The CDR3 bases are TGTGCCACCAGCAGAGATCGGAGAACTCTGGCGGGCGAGCAGTACTTC. This codes for CATSRDRRTLAGEQYF.

V gene TRBV11-2 combines with J gene TRBJ2-7; 10 nucleotides match TRBD1. From germline, CDR1 is SGHAT and CDR2 FQNNGV. Unmatched junction bases numbered 7, after V lost 5 bases and J lost 3 bases. This CDR3 has 15 amino acids. The CDR3: CASSLGTGASYEQYF. The CDR3 DNA follows: TGTGCCAGCAGCCTGGGGACAGGGGCTAGCTACGAGCAGTACTTC.

J is TRBJ1-1 and V is TRBV6-5; a weak D match, TRBD1 (5 bases). The V end lost 7 bases, the J end lost 1 base, and 7 bases lay between the germline ends. Germline V gene sequence: CDR1 MNHEY, CDR2 SVGAGI. The CDR3 runs to 12 residues. CDR3 nucleotide sequence: TGTGCCAGCACCCAGGGGAACACTGAAGCTTTCTTT. It is translated as CASTQGNTEAFF.

Of note for this clone: Additional DNA sequences in this sample encode the identical CDR3. The CDR3 DNA sequence: TGTGCCAGCAGTGGTCTAGCGGGGTACAATGAGCAGTTCTTC. The encoded protein is CASSGLAGYNEQFF. The chain is built from TRBV2 and TRBJ2-1, with TRBD2 identical over 9 bases. Germline assignment: CDR1 SNHLY and CDR2 FYNNEI. The CDR3 contains 14 residues. The V segment lost 4 bases and the J segment 4 bases; nucleotides outside the gene matches: 2.

The chain has TRBV15 and TRBJ1-2; tentatively, D is TRBD1 (6 bases). This CDR3 is 18 amino acids long. The ends were cut back, 4 bases at V and 3 bases at J, with 24 bases in the middle. CDR1 and CDR2 (germline): LNHNV, YYDKDF (reference sequence). CDR3 in DNA: TGTGCCACCAGCAAGTATCCAGGGGTCATGGTTGGGCACTATGGCTACACCTTC. Residues: CATSKYPGVMVGHYGYTF.

The V and J genes are TRBV27 and TRBJ2-5, with 9 positions matching TRBD1. The CDR3 contains 16 residues. CDR1 is MNHEY, CDR2 SMNVEV, per germline (reference sequence). The ends lost 3 bases at V and 0 bases at J; junction bases unmatched: 5. The CDR3 coding sequence is TGTGCCAGCAGTTTCATAGGGACAGGGTACCAAGAGACCCAGTACTTC. Amino acid sequence: CASSFIGTGYQETQYF.

The chain carries TRBV6-4 and TRBJ2-7; either TRBD1 or TRBD2 may fit D (5 bases each). Between the trimmed V and J ends, which lost 2 bases and 7 bases, there was a span of 12 bases. Germline values: CDR1 MRHNA, CDR2 SNTAGT. This CDR3 contains 13 residues. As DNA, the CDR3 is TGTGCCAGCAGTGACCGACGGGGCCGGGAGCAGTACTTC. Its translation is CASSDRRGREQYF.

The chain combines TRBV28 with TRBJ1-2; the D gene is possibly TRBD1 (5 bases). The CDR3 contains 15 residues. Trimming removed 4 bases at V and 6 bases at J, with 18 bases between. The germline CDR1 and CDR2 sequences are MDHEN and SYDVKM. Here the CDR3 reads CASSSGGTDRDGYTF. In DNA form, the CDR3 reads TGTGCCAGCAGTTCCGGGGGAACTGACAGAGATGGCTACACCTTC.

The genes are TRBV5-1 and TRBJ2-7, with 8 bases that match TRBD2. From germline, CDR1 is SGHRS and CDR2 YFSETQ. V shed 6 bases, J shed 5 bases, and the junction held 7 bases outside the gene matches. CDR3 size: 13 residues. For the CDR3, the DNA is TGCGCCAGCAAAGCGGGAGTACGGGACGAGCAGTACTTC. It encodes CASKAGVRDEQYF.

The CDR3 DNA reads TGTGCCATCAAAAAACAGGGGCTCAACTACGAGCAGTACTTC. Translated: CAIKKQGLNYEQYF. The gene calls are TRBV10-3 and TRBJ2-7, with TRBD1 identical over 7 bases. This CDR3 has 14 residues. V dropped 7 bases and J dropped 3; count of bases not matched to a gene: 9. CDR1 is ENHRY and CDR2 is SYGVKD in the germline V gene.

This chain connects TRBV5-1 to TRBJ2-6; 9 positions match TRBD1. This CDR3 comprises 16 residues. CDR1 and CDR2 (germline): SGHRS, YFSETQ. Trimming at V came to 7 bases and at J to 5 bases, leaving 10 bases not matched to a gene. CDR3 sequence (DNA): TGCGCCAGCTCCACAGGGGGCGCTAACTGGGCCAACGTCCTGACTTTC. This sequence encodes CASSTGGANWANVLTF.

The chain has TRBV5-1 and TRBJ2-3; maybe TRBD2 (5 bases). V gave up 5 bases and J gave up 2 bases, with 15 bases separating them. The CDR3 sequence is 15 residues long. Per germline, CDR1 SGHRS and CDR2 YFSETQ. CDR3 amino acids: CASSPQEAPTDTQYF. DNA for the CDR3: TGCGCCAGCAGTCCTCAGGAGGCCCCCACAGATACGCAGTATTTT.

The chain combines TRBV7-8 with TRBJ2-7; 11 positions match TRBD2. This CDR3 region has 16 residues. Germline V lookup: CDR1 SGHVS, CDR2 FQNEAQ. Trimming cost V 5 bases and J 6 bases; bases outside gene matches: 12. Here the CDR3 DNA reads TGTGCCAGCAGCCGGAACCGAGCGGGACTAGCGGCCGAGCAGTACTTC. It translates to CASSRNRAGLAAEQYF.

The chain is built from TRBV5-1 and TRBJ1-4; TRBD1 might be the D (5 bases). The CDR3 totals 14 residues. Trimming removed 4 bases at V and 5 bases at J, with 12 bases between. From germline, CDR1 is SGHRS and CDR2 YFSETQ. The CDR3, as DNA: TGCGCCAGCAGCATCGGGGCAGTCAATGAAAAACTGTTTTTT. Translation gives CASSIGAVNEKLFF.

This clone appeared once. V is TRBV10-1 and J is TRBJ2-7; D unclear. V gave up 0 bases and J gave up 5 bases, with 14 bases separating them. The CDR3 contains 15 residues. The germline gives CDR1 WNHNN, CDR2 SYGVQD (reference sequence). DNA of the CDR3: TGCGCCAGCAGTGAGTCCTCCGGGTCTTTTGACGAGCAGTACTTC. It encodes CASSESSGSFDEQYF.

The chain carries TRBV19 and TRBJ1-5, with 7 bases identical to TRBD1. This CDR3 region has 14 residues. The V gene end was trimmed by 2 bases and the J gene end by 6 bases; junction bases not matched to a gene: 4. The germline gives CDR1 LNHDA, CDR2 SQIVND (reference sequence). CDR3 in DNA: TGTGCCAGTAGTATACTACAGGGGATTCAGCCCCAGCATTTT. It codes for CASSILQGIQPQHF.